This T cell receptor beta chain was identified in a study of memory CD4+ T cells and cytomegalovirus serostatus. Across the study: Of the healthy Belgian adults, several were CMV seropositive and about two dozen seronegative.

CDR1 is LNHDA and CDR2 is SQIVND in the germline V gene (reference sequence). This CDR3 comprises 15 residues. Germline trimming cut 5 bases from V and 0 bases from J; bases unmatched to any gene: 3. As regards this clone: The antigen is not known.

General study points: 67 of 164 known CMV-associated TCRbeta sequences appeared in CD4+ memory.

Libraries were prepared by immunoSEQ multiplex PCR; TCRdb keeps only in-frame clonotypes and omits some of them. Among over 60,000 clones listed, more than 75% were seen once. Single viable CD3+CD4+CD8-CD45RO+ cells were sorted as the memory CD4+ T cells. Sequenced input: memory CD4+ T cells from blood. The receptor was derived from an adult in good health and CMV-seronegative. The chain couples TRBV19 to TRBJ2-2; 7 positions match TRBD1. The CDR3, as DNA: TGTGCCAGTAGTTACGGGACAGCGAACACCGGGGAGCTGTTTTTT. It encodes CASSYGTANTGELFF.